This record covers a single T cell receptor beta chain. Antigen specificity is unknown. Spiked into each PCR were synthetic inline TR CDR3 controls of all V-J pairings. Generated by immunoSEQ multiplex PCR, the TCRdb table keeps only in-frame clones and is missing some. The repertoire includes approximately 27,000 clones, 88% of them detected once, and 0.85% to 1.3% sits in the top ten. These data come from a study of multiple sclerosis patients with progressive multifocal leukoencephalopathy. Study background: Controls were natalizumab-treated multiple sclerosis patients who did not develop PML, sampled longitudinally.

The time point: before natalizumab initiation. T0 refers to blood drawn before natalizumab was first infused. General observations from the study: Most PML patients had lower entropy, suggesting less diverse TRB repertoires.

The CDR3 covers 18 residues. Germline CDR1 reads LNHDA; CDR2 reads SQIVND (reference sequence). With V trimmed by 9 bases and J by 5 bases, 19 bases remained unmatched. V and J are TRBV19 and TRBJ2-5; 12 bases are a match to TRBD1. This clonotype was sampled from a human donor with multiple sclerosis. Sequencing was carried out using PBMCs. DNA for the CDR3: TGTGCCAGCGCCGGGACAGGGGGCGCCCCCGCGCCGGAGGAGACCCAGTACTTC. Its protein is CASAGTGGAPAPEETQYF.